These 17 T cell receptor beta chains share one sample of origin, sequenced in a study of human T cells and chemical hapten exposure. Each CDR3 protein is one row after TCRdb ran MiXCR on the RACE reads. This table has some 71,000 distinct CDR3 sequences, about a tenth appearing once. The time point here: patch test 2, 6 weeks after DPC sensitization. As to treatment: therapeutic diphenylcyclopropenone sensitization with weekly scalp DPC. This specimen consisted of whole blood, obtained in connection with sensitization to the hapten diphenylcyclopropenone (DPC). These receptors originate from a woman aged 45 to 65 with alopecia areata. Some clones in this sample may be carry-over from other donors' samples.

This clonotype showed up many times. The V gene is TRBV18, the J gene TRBJ1-5; the match to TRBD1 covers 7 bases. Per germline, CDR1 KGHSH and CDR2 LQKENI. The junction had 11 bases not matched to a gene; V was cut back by 2 bases and J by 4 bases. The CDR3 is 17 residues long. Written as DNA, the CDR3 is TGTGCCAGCTCACCAACCCAGACAGGGAGAAGGAATCAGCCCCAGCATTTT. Translated, it gives CASSPTQTGRRNQPQHF.

In this sample, this clonotype turned up many times. The gene calls are TRBV3-1 and TRBJ2-1; unclear D gene. This CDR3 has 15 amino acids. Trimming stripped 5 bases from V and 2 bases from J, with 13 bases between. CDR1 and CDR2 from the germline V gene are LGHDT and YNNKEL (reference sequence). For the CDR3, the DNA is TGTGCCAGCAGCAGCCGGCCATTAGCCTACAATGAGCAGTTCTTC. As protein: CASSSRPLAYNEQFF.

For this clonotype: This may stem from a read error, because a much larger clone lies one nucleotide away. The chain couples TRBV7-9 to TRBJ2-3, with TRBD2 identical over 9 bases. The CDR3 has 18 amino acids. Germline V gene lookup returns CDR1 SEHNR and CDR2 FQNEAQ (reference sequence). J was trimmed by 5 bases and V by 5 bases; bases with no gene match: 17. The CDR3 region is CASSLAGLAGTTEDTQYF. As DNA, the CDR3 is TGTGCCAGCAGCCTCGCAGGGCTAGCGGGGACTACAGAAGATACGCAGTATTTT.

This chain uses TRBV10-3 with TRBJ1-1; no definite D call. The CDR3 totals 16 residues. Per the germline V gene, CDR1 is ENHRY and CDR2 is SYGVKD. Deletions cut 0 bases from V and 1 base from J, with 12 bases between. Here the CDR3 reads CAISESRTSWNTEAFF. The CDR3 DNA reads as TGTGCCATCAGTGAGTCGCGTACGTCATGGAACACTGAAGCTTTCTTT.

At least ten counts were recorded for this clonotype. The J gene is TRBJ2-7, the V gene TRBV29-1, with TRBD1 matching 8 bases. Germline-derived CDR1 and CDR2 are SQVTM and ANQGSEA. This CDR3 spans 13 amino acids. The ends lost 7 bases at V and 7 bases at J; junction bases unmatched: 12. The CDR3 sequence is CSATRAGGPEQYF. The CDR3 DNA follows: TGCAGCGCAACGCGGGCAGGGGGCCCTGAGCAGTACTTC.

As for this clonotype: A much larger clone lies a single base off, so this may be a read error. V gene TRBV7-6 combines with J gene TRBJ2-7; 8 nucleotides match TRBD2. The CDR3 sequence is 17 residues long. Germline-derived CDR1 and CDR2 are SGHVS and FNYEAQ. In DNA form, the CDR3 reads TGTGCCAGCAGCCTCTATAAGGGGACTAGACCCTCCCACGAGCAGTACTTC. This sequence encodes CASSLYKGTRPSHEQYF.

This clonotype has just a few counts. The chain recombines TRBV4-2 with TRBJ2-1; TRBD2 aligns across 7 bases. This CDR3 has 14 residues. V lost 4 bases and J lost 6; bases outside the gene matches: 6. Germline V CDR1 and CDR2: LGHNA, YNFKEQ. The CDR3 DNA follows: TGTGCCAGCAGCCGAGGAGCGGGGTTCAATGAGCAGTTCTTC. Residues: CASSRGAGFNEQFF.

The sample holds many counts of this clonotype. The chain employs TRBV3-1 and TRBJ2-5; 7 positions match TRBD2. This CDR3 contains 13 residues. The V segment lost 5 bases and the J segment 5 bases; nucleotides outside the gene matches: 5. Germline CDR1 LGHDT, CDR2 YNNKEL (reference sequence). The CDR3 here is CASSKLATETQYF. Here the CDR3 DNA reads TGTGCCAGCAGCAAACTAGCGACGGAGACCCAGTACTTC.

This clonotype was counted ten times or more. J is TRBJ2-5 and V is TRBV5-1; the D gene could be TRBD1 or TRBD2 (5 bases each). Trimming took 0 bases from V and 2 from J, leaving 17 bases between them. The CDR3 runs to 17 residues. Germline V gene data show CDR1 as SGHRS and CDR2 as YFSETQ. The CDR3 protein is CASSLGRGAAMQETQYF. The CDR3 bases are TGCGCCAGCAGCTTGGGTAGGGGAGCGGCTATGCAAGAGACCCAGTACTTC. Using reference TRBV5-1 and TRBJ2-5 for the parts outside the CDR3, the full variable domain is KAGVTQTPRYLIKTRGQQVTLSCSPISGHRSVSWYQQTPGQGLQFLFEYFSETQRNKGNFPGRFSGRQFSNSRSEMNVSTLELGDSALYLCASSLGRGAAMQETQYFGPGTRLLVL.

This clonotype has at least ten counts. The J gene is TRBJ2-7, the V gene TRBV12-3 or TRBV12-4, with 7 bases lining up with TRBD1. The CDR3 contains 14 residues. Losses at the gene ends were 0 bases for V and 3 bases for J; bases not matched to a gene: 2. The CDR3 here is CASSLAGQNYEQYF. The CDR3 DNA follows: TGTGCCAGCAGTTTAGCGGGACAGAACTACGAGCAGTACTTC.

The table lists this clonotype with many counts. V and J are TRBV29-1 and TRBJ2-2; 11 bases agree with TRBD1. V lost 5 bases and J lost 5; bases outside the gene matches: 4. Looked up from germline, CDR1 is SQVTM and CDR2 is ANQGSEA. This CDR3 spans 14 amino acids. DNA for the CDR3: TGCAGCGTTACCGGGACAGGGGGTACCGGGGAGCTGTTTTTT. Translation: CSVTGTGGTGELFF.

The table lists this clonotype with many counts. This sequence joins TRBV6-1 and TRBJ2-3, with 11 bases lining up with TRBD2. The J segment lost 8 bases and the V segment lost 4 bases, leaving 11 bases of the junction unmatched. The CDR3 loop spans 16 amino acids. Germline V gene data show CDR1 as MNHNS and CDR2 as SASEGT. This CDR3 reads CASSAVTSGKEGTQYF. Here the CDR3 DNA reads TGTGCCAGCAGTGCCGTGACTAGCGGGAAGGAGGGTACGCAGTATTTT.

This clonotype was seen many times. The chain is built from TRBV5-1 and TRBJ2-1, with TRBD2 matching 12 bases. Unmatched junction bases numbered 14, after V lost 4 bases and J lost 9 bases. The germline V gene encodes CDR1 SGHRS and CDR2 YFSETQ. The CDR3 runs 17 residues. The CDR3 coding sequence is TGCGCCAGCAGCCAAATTCTAGCGGGAGGGTCGGCAGGTGAGCAGTTCTTC. Translating it yields CASSQILAGGSAGEQFF.

This clonotype was found many times. This chain uses TRBV2 with TRBJ2-5, with D possibly being TRBD1 (6 bases). Trimming cost V 6 bases and J 4 bases, with 9 bases left between them. The CDR3 runs 12 residues. Germline V gene sequence: CDR1 SNHLY, CDR2 FYNNEI. The CDR3 here is CASSGQTETQYF. CDR3 sequence (DNA): TGTGCCAGCAGCGGACAGACAGAGACCCAGTACTTC.

This clonotype occurred many times. The rearrangement joins TRBV20-1 to TRBJ2-2; D ambiguous. The CDR3 extends over 13 amino acids. Trimming pared 3 bases from V and 0 bases from J, leaving 5 bases between. Germline V gene sequence: CDR1 DFQATT, CDR2 SNEGSKA (reference sequence). The CDR3 region has the DNA TGCAGTGCTAGTTACTCGAACACCGGGGAGCTGTTTTTT. Protein: CSASYSNTGELFF.

This clonotype was seen repeatedly, ten times or more. The chain is built from TRBV30 and TRBJ2-5; perhaps TRBD2 as D (6 bases). The CDR3 runs to 16 residues. The germline V gene encodes CDR1 GTSNPN and CDR2 SVGIG (reference sequence). V lost 0 bases, J lost 3 bases, and 17 bases lay in between. The CDR3 nucleotides are TGTGCCTGGAGTGTATCCCGGACGGCGGGGAAAGAGACCCAGTACTTC. This gives the protein CAWSVSRTAGKETQYF. The full variable domain, completed using reference TRBV30 and TRBJ2-5, is SQTIHQWPATLVQPVGSPLSLECTVEGTSNPNLYWYRQAAGRGLQLLFYSVGIGQISSEVPQNLSASRPQDRQFILSSKKLLLSDSGFYLCAWSVSRTAGKETQYFGPGTRLLVL.

The table lists this clonotype with a few counts. This rearrangement joins TRBV29-1 to TRBJ2-5, with 10 positions matching TRBD2. This CDR3 contains 15 residues. V shed 7 bases and J 4 bases; nucleotides not matched to a gene: 12. In germline, CDR1 is SQVTM, CDR2 ANQGSEA. The chain's CDR3 is CSARPGLAQRETQYF. As DNA, the CDR3 is TGCAGCGCCCGACCGGGACTAGCGCAACGAGAGACCCAGTACTTC.